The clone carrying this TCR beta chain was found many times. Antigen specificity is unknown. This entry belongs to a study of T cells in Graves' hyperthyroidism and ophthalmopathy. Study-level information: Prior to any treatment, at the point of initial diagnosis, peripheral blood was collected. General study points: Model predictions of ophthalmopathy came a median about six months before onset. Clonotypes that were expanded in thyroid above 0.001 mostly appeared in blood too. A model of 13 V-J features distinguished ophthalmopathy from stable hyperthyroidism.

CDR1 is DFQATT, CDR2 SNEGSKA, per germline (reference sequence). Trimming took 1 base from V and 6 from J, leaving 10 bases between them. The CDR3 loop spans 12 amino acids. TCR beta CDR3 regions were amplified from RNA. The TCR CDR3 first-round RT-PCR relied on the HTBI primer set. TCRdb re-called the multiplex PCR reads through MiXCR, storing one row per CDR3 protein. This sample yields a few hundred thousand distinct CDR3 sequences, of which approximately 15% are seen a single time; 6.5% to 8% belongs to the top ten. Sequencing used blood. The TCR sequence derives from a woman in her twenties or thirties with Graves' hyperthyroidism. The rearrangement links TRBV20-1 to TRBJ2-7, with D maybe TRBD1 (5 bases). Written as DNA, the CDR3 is TGCAGTGCTAGAGGAACCAGGGCCGAGCAGTACTTC. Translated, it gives CSARGTRAEQYF.